The 12 T cell receptor beta chains listed next were all sequenced from one sample in a study of blood T cell repertoires in COVID-19. Using immunoSEQ multiplex PCR, the repertoire was profiled, and TCRdb retains in-frame clones only, with some absent. Among under 200,000 clones listed, about 88% were seen once. The sequenced sample was peripheral blood. Source of these receptors: a woman older than 75 with COVID-19, enrolled during active disease.

CDR3 bases: TGTGCCAGCAGCCAAGGCGGATACACCGGGGAGCTGTTTTTT. Its translation is CASSQGGYTGELFF. This chain connects TRBV3-1 (or the pseudogene TRBV3-2) to TRBJ2-2, with D unclear. The germline V gene has CDR1 LGHDT and CDR2 YNNKEL (reference sequence). The CDR3 is 14 residues long. V was trimmed by 1 base and J by 3 bases, leaving 6 bases between them.

The chain links TRBV9 to TRBJ2-2, with a weak D call TRBD2 (6 bases). The CDR3 sequence is 17 residues long. The V gene lost 0 bases and the J gene lost 6 bases, with 18 bases spanning the gap. The germline gives CDR1 SGDLS, CDR2 YYNGEE. As DNA, the CDR3 is TGTGCCAGCAGCGTAGCCCAGGGAGGAGGCGCGTCCGGGGAGCTGTTTTTT. The encoded protein is CASSVAQGGGASGELFF.

The chain carries TRBV4-2 and TRBJ1-1; D is unresolved. The germline V and J ends were trimmed by 0 bases and 4 bases, with 6 bases remaining between them. Germline-derived CDR1 and CDR2 are LGHNA and YNFKEQ. CDR3 length: 13 amino acids. DNA for the CDR3: TGTGCCAGCAGCCAAGACTCGGGCACTGAAGCTTTCTTT. It codes for CASSQDSGTEAFF.

The chain has TRBV5-8 and TRBJ1-2; 9 bases match TRBD1. V dropped 4 bases and J dropped 2; count of bases not matched to a gene: 6. The CDR3 length is 15 residues. In germline, CDR1 is SGHTS, CDR2 YDEGEE. CDR3: CASSLGDRANYGYTF. CDR3 DNA sequence: TGTGCCAGCAGCCTGGGGGACAGGGCAAACTATGGCTACACCTTC.

V is TRBV9 and J is TRBJ2-7, with TRBD2 matching over 7 bases. The CDR3 length is 17 residues. V was pared by 0 bases and J by 0 bases, with 9 bases of the junction left unmatched. Germline CDR1 and CDR2: SGDLS and YYNGEE. The CDR3 here is CASSVVRGGGSSYEQYF. The CDR3 nucleotides are TGTGCCAGCAGCGTAGTTCGAGGCGGGGGTAGCTCCTACGAGCAGTACTTC.

The genes are TRBV18 and TRBJ2-3; 9 nucleotides line up with TRBD1. The V gene end was trimmed by 4 bases and the J gene end by 6 bases; junction bases not matched to a gene: 8. Germline V gene lookup returns CDR1 KGHSH and CDR2 LQKENI. There are 15 residues in the CDR3. The CDR3 spells CASSRGQGSMDTQYF. In DNA form, the CDR3 reads TGTGCCAGCTCACGAGGACAGGGGAGCATGGATACGCAGTATTTT.

The chain couples TRBV28 to TRBJ2-3, with 8 bases that match TRBD2. Germline V CDR1 and CDR2: MDHEN, SYDVKM. V lost 3 bases, J lost 1 base, and 12 bases stayed unmatched. This CDR3 region has 18 residues. Written as DNA, the CDR3 is TGTGCCAGCAGTTTTTCCGAGAGCGGGAGTGGGGGCACAGATACGCAGTATTTT. It specifies CASSFSESGSGGTDTQYF.

In this sample, this clone turned up once. The rearrangement joins TRBV4-2 to TRBJ1-1; possibly TRBD1 for D (6 bases). Trimming cost V 0 bases and J 4 bases, with 15 bases left between them. Germline V lookup: CDR1 LGHNA, CDR2 YNFKEQ. This CDR3 is built from 16 residues. The CDR3 region is CASSQEARRQATEAFF. In DNA, the CDR3 is TGTGCCAGCAGCCAAGAAGCCCGGAGACAGGCCACTGAAGCTTTCTTT.

This chain links TRBV4-3 with TRBJ1-5; TRBD1 aligns across 8 bases. V lost 0 bases, J lost 4 bases, and 5 bases stayed unmatched. The CDR3 loop spans 16 amino acids. CDR1 is LGHNA, CDR2 YSLEER, per germline. CDR3 coding DNA: TGCGCCAGCAGCCAAGAGGCCGGACAGGGAAATCAGCCCCAGCATTTT. Protein product: CASSQEAGQGNQPQHF.

This clone occurred once. V usage is TRBV5-6 and J usage is TRBJ1-4; D remains unclear. Looked up from germline, CDR1 is SGHDT and CDR2 is YYEEEE. The ends were cut back, 3 bases at V and 5 bases at J, with 14 bases in the middle. The CDR3 spans 15 residues. The CDR3 loop reads CASSYGWAENEKLFF. CDR3 nucleotide sequence: TGTGCCAGCAGCTACGGTTGGGCCGAAAATGAAAAACTGTTTTTT. The full variable domain, with the rest looked up from reference TRBV5-6 and TRBJ1-4, is DAGVTQSPTHLIKTRGQQVTLRCSPKSGHDTVSWYQQALGQGPQFIFQYYEEEERQRGNFPDRFSGHQFPNYSSELNVNALLLGDSALYLCASSYGWAENEKLFFGSGTQLSVL.

The chain joins TRBV5-6 to TRBJ2-6, with TRBD1 as a possible D gene (5 bases). Germline CDR1 is SGHDT and CDR2 is YYEEEE. This CDR3 contains 18 residues. Between the trimmed V and J ends, which lost 0 bases and 0 bases, there was a span of 13 bases. For the CDR3, the DNA is TGTGCCAGCAGCTTGGGCTTACAGGCTAGCTCTGGGGCCAACGTCCTGACTTTC. Amino acid sequence: CASSLGLQASSGANVLTF.

This rearrangement joins TRBV5-1 to TRBJ1-1; perhaps TRBD1 as D (6 bases). The CDR3 length is 16 residues. Germline lookup yields CDR1 SGHRS and CDR2 YFSETQ. V lost 4 bases and J 0 bases, leaving 16 bases between the germline ends. CDR3 nucleotide sequence: TGCGCCAGCAGCCCAGGACAGCATAACATGAACACTGAAGCTTTCTTT. It yields the protein CASSPGQHNMNTEAFF.